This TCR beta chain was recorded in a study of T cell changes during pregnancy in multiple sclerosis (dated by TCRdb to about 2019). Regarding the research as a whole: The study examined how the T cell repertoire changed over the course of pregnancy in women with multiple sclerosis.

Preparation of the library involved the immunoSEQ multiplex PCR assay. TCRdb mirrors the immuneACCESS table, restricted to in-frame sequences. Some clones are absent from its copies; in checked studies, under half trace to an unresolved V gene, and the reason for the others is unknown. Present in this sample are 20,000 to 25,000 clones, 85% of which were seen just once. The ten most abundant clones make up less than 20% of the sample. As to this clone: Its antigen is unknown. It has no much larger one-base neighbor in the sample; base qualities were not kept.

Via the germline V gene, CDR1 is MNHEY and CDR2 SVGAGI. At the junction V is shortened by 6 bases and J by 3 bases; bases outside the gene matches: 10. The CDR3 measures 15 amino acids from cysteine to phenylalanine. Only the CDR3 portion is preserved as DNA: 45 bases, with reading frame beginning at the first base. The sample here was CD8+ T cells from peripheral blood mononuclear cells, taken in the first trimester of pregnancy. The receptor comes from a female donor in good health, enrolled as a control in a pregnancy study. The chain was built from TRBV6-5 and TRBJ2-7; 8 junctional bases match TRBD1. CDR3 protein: CASRHAIGTGYEQYF. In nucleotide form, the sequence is TGTGCCAGCAGACACGCTATCGGGACAGGCTACGAGCAGTACTTC.